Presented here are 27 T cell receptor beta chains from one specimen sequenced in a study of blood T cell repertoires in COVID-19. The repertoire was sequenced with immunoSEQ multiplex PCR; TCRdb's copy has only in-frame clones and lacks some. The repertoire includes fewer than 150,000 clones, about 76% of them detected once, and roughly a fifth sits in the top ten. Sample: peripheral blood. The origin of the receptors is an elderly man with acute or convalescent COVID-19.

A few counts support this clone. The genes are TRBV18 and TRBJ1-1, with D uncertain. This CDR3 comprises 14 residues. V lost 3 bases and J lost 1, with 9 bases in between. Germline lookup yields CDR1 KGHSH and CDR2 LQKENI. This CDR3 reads CASSPVAENTEAFF. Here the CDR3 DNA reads TGTGCCAGCTCACCCGTGGCAGAGAACACTGAAGCTTTCTTT.

The CDR3, as DNA: TGTGCCAGCCGAAGGACGGGACAGGGAAACACCGGGGAGCTGTTTTTT. Translating it yields CASRRTGQGNTGELFF. This chain uses TRBV7-2 with TRBJ2-2; TRBD1 matches 9 bases. Germline values: CDR1 SGHTA, CDR2 FQGNSA. V dropped 8 bases and J dropped 2; count of bases not matched to a gene: 9. The CDR3 is 16 amino acids.

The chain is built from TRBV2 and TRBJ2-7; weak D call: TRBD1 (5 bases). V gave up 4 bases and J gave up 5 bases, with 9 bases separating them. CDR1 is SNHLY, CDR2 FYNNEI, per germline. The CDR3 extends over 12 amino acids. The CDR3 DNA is TGTGCCAGCAGTGTTCAGGGCCACGAGCAGTACTTC. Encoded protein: CASSVQGHEQYF.

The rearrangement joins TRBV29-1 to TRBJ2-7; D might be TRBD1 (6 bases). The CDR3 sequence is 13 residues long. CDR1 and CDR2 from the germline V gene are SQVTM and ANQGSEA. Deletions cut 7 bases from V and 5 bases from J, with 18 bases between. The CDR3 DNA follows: TGCAGCGCCAGCCCGGGGCACAGGGACGAGCAGTACTTC. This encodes CSASPGHRDEQYF.

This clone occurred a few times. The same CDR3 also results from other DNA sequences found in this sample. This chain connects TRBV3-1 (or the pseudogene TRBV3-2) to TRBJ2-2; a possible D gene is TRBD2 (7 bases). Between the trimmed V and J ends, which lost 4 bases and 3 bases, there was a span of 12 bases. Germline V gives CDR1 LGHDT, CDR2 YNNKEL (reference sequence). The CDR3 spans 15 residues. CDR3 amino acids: CASSLGGRYTGELFF. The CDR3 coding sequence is TGTGCCAGCAGCCTCGGGGGGCGGTACACCGGGGAGCTGTTTTTT.

The chain's CDR3 is CASSPPGGLTDTQYF. CDR3 DNA sequence: TGTGCCAGCAGCCCCCCCGGGGGGTTAACAGATACGCAGTATTTT. The chain employs TRBV9 and TRBJ2-3; 7 positions match TRBD2. Trimming at V came to 4 bases and at J to 3 bases, leaving 8 bases not matched to a gene. The CDR3 covers 15 residues. Germline CDR1 is SGDLS and CDR2 is YYNGEE.

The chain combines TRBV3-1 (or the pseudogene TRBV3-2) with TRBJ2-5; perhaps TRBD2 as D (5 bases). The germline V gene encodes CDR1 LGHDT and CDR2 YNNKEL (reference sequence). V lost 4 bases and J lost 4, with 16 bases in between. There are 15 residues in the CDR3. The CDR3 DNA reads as TGTGCCAGCAGCCTAACCTTCAGTGGAGGAGAGACCCAGTACTTC. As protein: CASSLTFSGGETQYF.

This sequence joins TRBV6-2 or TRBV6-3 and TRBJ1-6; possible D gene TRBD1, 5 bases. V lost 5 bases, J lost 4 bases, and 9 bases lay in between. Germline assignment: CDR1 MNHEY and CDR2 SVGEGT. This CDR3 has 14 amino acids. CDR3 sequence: CASSLQGYNSPLHF. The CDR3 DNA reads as TGTGCCAGCAGTCTTCAGGGTTATAATTCACCCCTCCACTTT.

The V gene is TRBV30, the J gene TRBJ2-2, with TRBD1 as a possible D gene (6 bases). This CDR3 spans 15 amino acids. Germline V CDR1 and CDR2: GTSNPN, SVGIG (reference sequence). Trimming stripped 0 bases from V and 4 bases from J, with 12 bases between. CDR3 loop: CAWSVLTGRTGELFF. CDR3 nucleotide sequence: TGTGCCTGGAGTGTACTTACAGGGCGCACCGGGGAGCTGTTTTTT.

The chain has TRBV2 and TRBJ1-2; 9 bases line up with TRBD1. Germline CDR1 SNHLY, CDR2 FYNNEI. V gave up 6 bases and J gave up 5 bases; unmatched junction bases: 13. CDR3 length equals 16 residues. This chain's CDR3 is CASSLLTGGQGYGYTF. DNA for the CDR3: TGTGCCAGCAGCCTTTTGACAGGGGGGCAGGGATATGGCTACACCTTC.

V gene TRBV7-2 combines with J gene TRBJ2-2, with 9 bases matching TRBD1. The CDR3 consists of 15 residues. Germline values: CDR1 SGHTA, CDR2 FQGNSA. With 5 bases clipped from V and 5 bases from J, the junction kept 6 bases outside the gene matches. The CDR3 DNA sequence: TGTGCCAGCAGCCTGGACAGGGGACTTACCGGGGAGCTGTTTTTT. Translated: CASSLDRGLTGELFF.

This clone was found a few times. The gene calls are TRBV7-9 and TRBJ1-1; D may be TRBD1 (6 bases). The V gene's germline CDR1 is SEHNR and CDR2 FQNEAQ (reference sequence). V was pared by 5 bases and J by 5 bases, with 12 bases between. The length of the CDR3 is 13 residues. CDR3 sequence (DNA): TGTGCCAGCAGCCCCGGACAGATAACTGAAGCTTTCTTT. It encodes CASSPGQITEAFF. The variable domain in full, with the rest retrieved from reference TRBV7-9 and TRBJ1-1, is DTGVSQNPRHKITKRGQNVTFRCDPISEHNRLYWYRQTLGQGPEFLTYFQNEAQLEKSRLLSDRFSAERPKGSFSTLEIQRTEQGDSAMYLCASSPGQITEAFFGQGTRLTVV.

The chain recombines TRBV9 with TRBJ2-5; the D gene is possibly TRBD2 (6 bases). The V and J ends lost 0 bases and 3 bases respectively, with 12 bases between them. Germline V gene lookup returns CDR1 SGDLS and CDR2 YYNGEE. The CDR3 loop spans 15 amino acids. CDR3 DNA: TGTGCCAGCAGCGTAGGTTTAGCGGAGGAAGAGACCCAGTACTTC. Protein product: CASSVGLAEEETQYF.

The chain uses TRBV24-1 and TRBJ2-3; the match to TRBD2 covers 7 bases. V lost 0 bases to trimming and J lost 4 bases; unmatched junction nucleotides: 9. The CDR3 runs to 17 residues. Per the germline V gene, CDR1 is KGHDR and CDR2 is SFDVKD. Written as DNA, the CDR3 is TGTGCCACCAGTGATTTGAAGGGAGGGCGGTTACCAGATACGCAGTATTTT. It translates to CATSDLKGGRLPDTQYF.

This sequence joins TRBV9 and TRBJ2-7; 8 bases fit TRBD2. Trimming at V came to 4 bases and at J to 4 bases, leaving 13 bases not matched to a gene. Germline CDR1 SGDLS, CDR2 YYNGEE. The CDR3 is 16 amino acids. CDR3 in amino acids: CASSPVAGGPPYEQYF. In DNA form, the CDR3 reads TGTGCCAGCAGCCCAGTTGCGGGGGGACCTCCATACGAGCAGTACTTC.

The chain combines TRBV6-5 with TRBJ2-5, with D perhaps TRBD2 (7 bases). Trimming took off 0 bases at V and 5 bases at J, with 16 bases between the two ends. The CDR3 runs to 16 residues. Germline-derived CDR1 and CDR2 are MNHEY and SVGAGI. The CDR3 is CASSYSIAGALETQYF. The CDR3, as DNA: TGTGCCAGCAGTTACTCGATCGCGGGGGCATTGGAGACCCAGTACTTC.

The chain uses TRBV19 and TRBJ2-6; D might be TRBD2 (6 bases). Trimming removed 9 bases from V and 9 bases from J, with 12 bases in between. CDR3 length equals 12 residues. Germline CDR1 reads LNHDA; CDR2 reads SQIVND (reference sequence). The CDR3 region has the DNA TGTGCCAGACCTGGGGAGGACAACGTCCTGACTTTC. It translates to CARPGEDNVLTF.

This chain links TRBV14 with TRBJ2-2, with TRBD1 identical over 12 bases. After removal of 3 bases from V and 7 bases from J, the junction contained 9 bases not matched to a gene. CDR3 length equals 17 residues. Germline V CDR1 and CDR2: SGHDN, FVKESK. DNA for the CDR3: TGTGCCAGCAGCCAGTACACCGGGACAGGGGGCCACGGGGAGCTGTTTTTT. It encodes CASSQYTGTGGHGELFF. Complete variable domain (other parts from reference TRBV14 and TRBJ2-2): EAGVTQFPSHSVIEKGQTVTLRCDPISGHDNLYWYRRVMGKEIKFLLHFVKESKQDESGMPNNRFLAERTGGTYSTLKVQPAELEDSGVYFCASSQYTGTGGHGELFFGEGSRLTVL.

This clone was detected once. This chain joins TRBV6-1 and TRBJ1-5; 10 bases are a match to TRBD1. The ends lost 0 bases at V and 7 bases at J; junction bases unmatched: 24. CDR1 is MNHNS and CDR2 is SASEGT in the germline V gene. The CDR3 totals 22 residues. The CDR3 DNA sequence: TGTGCCAGCAGTGAAGCGCTTTGGTTAAGGGACAGGGGAATGGGAGGGTTACAGCCCCAGCATTTT. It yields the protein CASSEALWLRDRGMGGLQPQHF.

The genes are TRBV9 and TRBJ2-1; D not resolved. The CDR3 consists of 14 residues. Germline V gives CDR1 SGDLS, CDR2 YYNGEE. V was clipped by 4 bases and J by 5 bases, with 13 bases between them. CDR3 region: CASSPYTEHNEQFF. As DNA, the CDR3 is TGTGCCAGCAGCCCTTATACAGAGCACAATGAGCAGTTCTTC. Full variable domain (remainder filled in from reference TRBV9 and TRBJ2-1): DSGVTQTPKHLITATGQRVTLRCSPRSGDLSVYWYQQSLDQGLQFLIQYYNGEERAKGNILERFSAQQFPDLHSELNLSSLELGDSALYFCASSPYTEHNEQFFGPGTRLTVL.

CDR3 amino acids: CASSLGSLAKNIQYF. CDR3 DNA: TGTGCCAGCAGCTTGGGTTCTTTAGCCAAAAACATTCAGTACTTC. V and J are TRBV5-6 and TRBJ2-4; D not resolved. CDR3 size: 15 residues. Looked up from germline, CDR1 is SGHDT and CDR2 is YYEEEE. The V and J ends lost 0 bases and 0 bases respectively, with 7 bases between them.

In DNA, the CDR3 is TGTGCCAGCAGGGCGCGGAATGAGCAGTTCTTC. Its translation is CASRARNEQFF. This chain joins TRBV28 and TRBJ2-1; D not certain. The ends were cut back, 6 bases at V and 7 bases at J, with 7 bases in the middle. The CDR3 has 11 residues. Per the germline V gene, CDR1 is MDHEN and CDR2 is SYDVKM.

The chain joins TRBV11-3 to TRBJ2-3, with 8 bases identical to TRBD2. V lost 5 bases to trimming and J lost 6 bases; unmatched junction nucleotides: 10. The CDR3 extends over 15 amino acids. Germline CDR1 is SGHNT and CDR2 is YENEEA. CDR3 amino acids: CASSPGGAAHDTQYF. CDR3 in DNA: TGTGCCAGCAGCCCGGGGGGGGCTGCACATGATACGCAGTATTTT. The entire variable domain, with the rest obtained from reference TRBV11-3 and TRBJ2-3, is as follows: EAGVVQSPRYKIIEKKQPVAFWCNPISGHNTLYWYLQNLGQGPELLIRYENEEAVDDSQLPKDRFSAERLKGVDSTLKIQPAELGDSAVYLCASSPGGAAHDTQYFGPGTRLTVL.

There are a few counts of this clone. The CDR3, as DNA: TGTGCCAGCAGTTCTCCAGGGCCTAATTCACCCCTCCACTTT. This sequence encodes CASSSPGPNSPLHF. V gene TRBV27 combines with J gene TRBJ1-6, with D possibly matching TRBD1 (5 bases). Trimming left V 4 bases short and J 6 bases short, with 10 bases between. CDR3 length: 14 amino acids. Per germline, CDR1 MNHEY and CDR2 SMNVEV (reference sequence).

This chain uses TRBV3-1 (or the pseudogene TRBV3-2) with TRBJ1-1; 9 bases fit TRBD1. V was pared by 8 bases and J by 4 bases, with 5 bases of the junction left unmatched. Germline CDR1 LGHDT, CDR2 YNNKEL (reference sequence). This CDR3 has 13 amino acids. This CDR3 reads CASGTGGGTEAFF. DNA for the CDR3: TGTGCCAGCGGAACAGGGGGCGGCACTGAAGCTTTCTTT.

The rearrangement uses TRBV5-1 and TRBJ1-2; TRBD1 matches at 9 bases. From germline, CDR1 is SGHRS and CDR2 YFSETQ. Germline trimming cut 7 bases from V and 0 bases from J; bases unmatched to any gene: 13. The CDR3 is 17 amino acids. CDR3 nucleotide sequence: TGCGCCAGCCATCGACTTGGACAGGGGACGGCTAACTATGGCTACACCTTC. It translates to CASHRLGQGTANYGYTF.

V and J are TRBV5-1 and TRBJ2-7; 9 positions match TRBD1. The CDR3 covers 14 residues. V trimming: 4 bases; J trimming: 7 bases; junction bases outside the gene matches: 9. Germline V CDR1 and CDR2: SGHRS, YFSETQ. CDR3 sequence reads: CASSIGTGKGEQYF. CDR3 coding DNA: TGCGCCAGCAGCATCGGGACAGGGAAAGGTGAGCAGTACTTC.